This note documents a single T cell receptor beta chain sequence. There is no known antigen for this receptor. Per-nucleotide qualities are absent, and no much larger clonotype sits a single base away. The record originates from a study of T cell repertoires in cytomegalovirus infection (dated by TCRdb to 2018 to 2020). Background on the whole study: Donor HLA type was relevant to the analysis, as public TCR beta signatures indicated carriage of CMV infection together with the matching HLA type.

TCRdb records Illumina HiSeq 1500 as the sequencer. TCRdb took the public reads, trimmed them with fastp at Q25, ran MiXCR for clone calling and kept in-frame beta chains. Rows are unified per CDR3 protein, each entry keeping the most common DNA and genes. Within this sample are approximately 250,000 distinct CDR3 sequences, with about 20% of them counted one time only. The ten largest clones capture 15% to 20% of the sample. Taken from the germline V gene (reference sequence), the CDR1 and CDR2 loops are SEHNR and FQNEAQ. A distance of 12 bases separates the germline ends of V and J, which lose 5 bases and 5 bases respectively. From cysteine to phenylalanine, the CDR3 is 13 amino acids long. The sequence is cut down to CDR3 DNA, 39 bases in frame from base 1. General conclusions and limits of the study: The ex vivo response was dominated by HLA-C-restricted CMV-specific TCR beta clonotypes, which also provided the single most frequent clonotype in two of eight donors. In both this cohort and an independent cohort of some 350 donors, the cumulative frequency of public TCR beta family members distinguished carriers of CMV infection plus the relevant HLA type.

This sequence originates from a human donor in good health (CMV status not recorded). Some clones in this sample may be carry-over from other donors' samples. Rearrangement joined TRBV7-9 to TRBJ1-2; no D gene can be assigned with confidence. Sequencing used CD8+ T cells from PBMCs. The nucleotides are TGTGCCAGCAGCGAGGACCCCCGATATGGCTACACCTTC. Protein translation: CASSEDPRYGYTF.